The entry that follows covers one TCR beta chain sequence. Its cognate antigen is unknown. The data stem from a study of immune evolution from preneoplasia to lung adenocarcinoma. The protocol was immunoSEQ multiplex PCR, while the TCRdb copy is restricted to in-frame clones and leaves out a portion. The sample includes around 20,000 clones, over 70% seen only once; the top ten take around 5.6%. The ends were cut back, 3 bases at V and 4 bases at J, with 10 bases in the middle. The CDR3 runs 13 residues. Germline CDR1 and CDR2: SGHRS and YFSETQ. Notes on the study in general: Later-stage lesions seemingly showed higher T cell density and diversity than normal lung.

This chain joins TRBV5-1 and TRBJ1-1; weak D call: TRBD1 (5 bases). The sequence derives from a person aged 55 to 75 with lung adenocarcinoma. The sequenced sample was FFPE invasive lung adenocarcinoma tissue. The CDR3 DNA reads as TGCGCCAGCAGCTGGGGCACGGGCACTGAAGCTTTCTTT. Its translation is CASSWGTGTEAFF. The full variable domain, with the rest looked up from reference TRBV5-1 and TRBJ1-1, is KAGVTQTPRYLIKTRGQQVTLSCSPISGHRSVSWYQQTPGQGLQFLFEYFSETQRNKGNFPGRFSGRQFSNSRSEMNVSTLELGDSALYLCASSWGTGTEAFFGQGTRLTVV.